This TCR beta chain is from a study of molecular identifiers for immune sequencing clone quantification. Looking at the study overall: Four of five splits of RNA from approximately 22,000 or 94,000 naive CD8 cells were sequenced in replicates.

V was cut by 3 bases and J by 5 bases, with 13 bases left in between. The germline V gene has CDR1 MGHRA and CDR2 YSYEKL. CDR3 length equals 14 residues. Library preparation followed earlier protocols using designated TCR primers. Each CDR3 protein is one row after TCRdb ran MiXCR on the PCR reads. The table shows under 600,000 distinct CDR3 sequences, with about a fifth occurring only once. This clonotype was recorded a few times. Libraries of naive CD8 T cells were made from roughly 20,000 to 1,000,000 sorted cells. They used 10%, 30% or 50% RNA. The source is a human donor in good health. Some libraries in this study had Jurkat cell RNA spiked in. The J gene is TRBJ2-5, the V gene TRBV4-1, with D possibly TRBD2 on 6 matching bases. Sequencing input: naive CD8+ T cells from blood, with Jurkat cell RNA spiked in. Subset described: FACS-sorted CD8+CD4-CCR7+CD45RA+ naive T cells. The CDR3, as DNA: TGCGCCAGCAGCCAGGGACTCCGCGCGGAGACCCAGTACTTC. As protein: CASSQGLRAETQYF.